The next 25 T cell receptor beta chains were all read from a single sample in a study of cytomegalovirus exposure and HLA in healthy donors. PCR primers comprised 60 Vbeta and 13 Jbeta primers. Repertoires were generated with immunoSEQ multiplex PCR, while TCRdb's copy carries only in-frame clones and drops some. The profile shows about 180,000 clones, about four fifths of them singletons. Specimen: PBMCs. The receptors derive from a male donor in good health and CMV-seronegative.

This chain joins TRBV16 and TRBJ2-2; D is uncertain. The CDR3 length is 14 residues. CDR1 is KGHSY, CDR2 FQNENV, per germline. Trimming removed 4 bases at V and 6 bases at J, with 12 bases between. The CDR3 is CASSLFTSSGELFF. The CDR3 DNA sequence: TGTGCCAGCAGCCTTTTTACATCCTCCGGGGAGCTGTTTTTT.

This clone was detected a few times. The same CDR3 also results from other DNA sequences found in this sample. The chain carries TRBV6-5 and TRBJ2-1; D perhaps matches TRBD2 (6 bases). The CDR3 is made up of 15 amino acids. Per germline, CDR1 MNHEY and CDR2 SVGAGI. V lost 2 bases to trimming and J lost 3 bases, with 11 bases between them. This CDR3 reads CASSYGGGIYNEQFF. The CDR3 nucleotides read TGTGCCAGCAGTTACGGGGGAGGTATCTACAATGAGCAGTTCTTC.

The chain carries TRBV4-2 and TRBJ2-1; TRBD2 agrees at 9 bases. The trim removed 1 base at V and 4 bases at J, leaving 5 bases unmatched. CDR1 is LGHNA, CDR2 YNFKEQ, per germline. The CDR3 sequence is 16 residues long. CDR3 amino acids: CASSQGSGGNYNEQFF. CDR3 nucleotide sequence: TGTGCCAGCAGCCAAGGAAGCGGGGGGAATTACAATGAGCAGTTCTTC.

This clone was observed once. V and J are TRBV15 and TRBJ1-2; perhaps TRBD1 as D (5 bases). The CDR3 has 13 amino acids. Between the trimmed V and J ends, which lost 4 bases and 6 bases, there was a span of 12 bases. The germline V gene has CDR1 LNHNV and CDR2 YYDKDF (reference sequence). The CDR3 DNA is TGTGCCACCAGCAAGGGGATCCGGGATGGCTACACCTTC. Its translation: CATSKGIRDGYTF.

Remarks on this clone: One end of the junction does not line up with germline, which may come from a read error. The rearrangement joins TRBV5-4 to TRBJ2-1; 10 bases agree with TRBD2. Germline loops: CDR1 SGHNT, CDR2 YYREEE (reference sequence). This CDR3 has 17 residues. The chain's CDR3 is CASSQDKRLAGAGEQFF. DNA of the CDR3: TGCGCCAGCAGCCAAGATAAGAGGCTAGCGGGAGCGGGTGAGCAGTTCTTC.

A word on this clone: This CDR3 is also generated by other DNA sequences in the sample. This chain connects TRBV19 to TRBJ1-5; no clear D. This CDR3 contains 15 residues. CDR1 LNHDA and CDR2 SQIVND come from the germline V gene (reference sequence). The V and J ends lost 5 bases and 3 bases respectively, with 14 bases between them. The CDR3 DNA follows: TGTGCCAGTAGTCCGGGTCAGCGTTCCAATCAGCCCCAGCATTTT. Translation gives CASSPGQRSNQPQHF.

The chain recombines TRBV28 with TRBJ1-6, with TRBD1 matching 7 bases. Germline CDR1 is MDHEN and CDR2 is SYDVKM. The CDR3 totals 14 residues. Losses at the gene ends were 7 bases for V and 9 bases for J; bases not matched to a gene: 9. The CDR3 loop reads CASISGTAGSPLHF. DNA for the CDR3: TGTGCCAGCATTTCTGGGACAGCCGGTTCACCCCTCCACTTT.

The chain is built from TRBV19 and TRBJ2-7; TRBD2 matches at 15 bases. CDR1 LNHDA and CDR2 SQIVND come from the germline V gene (reference sequence). CDR3 length equals 19 residues. J gave up 2 bases and V 4 bases, and 12 bases lay outside the gene matches. The CDR3 spells CASSREGLAGGLSPYEQYF. The CDR3 nucleotides are TGTGCCAGTAGTAGAGAGGGACTAGCGGGAGGCCTCAGTCCCTACGAGCAGTACTTC.

This sequence joins TRBV28 and TRBJ1-5; 10 bases fit TRBD1. There are 18 residues in the CDR3. CDR1 is MDHEN, CDR2 SYDVKM, per germline. V lost 5 bases to trimming and J lost 0 bases; unmatched junction nucleotides: 10. The CDR3 loop reads CASSTDRGMAYSNQPQHF. In nucleotides, the CDR3 is TGTGCCAGCAGTACGGACAGGGGGATGGCGTATAGCAATCAGCCCCAGCATTTT.

The chain is built from TRBV28 and TRBJ2-6; 10 nucleotides match TRBD1. With 3 bases clipped from V and 2 bases from J, the junction kept 1 base outside the gene matches. This CDR3 has 16 amino acids. CDR1 and CDR2 (germline): MDHEN, SYDVKM. DNA of the CDR3: TGTGCCAGCAGTTTCGGACAGGGGGCTGGGGCCAACGTCCTGACTTTC. This translates into CASSFGQGAGANVLTF.

The chain joins TRBV30 to TRBJ1-5; D is perhaps TRBD1 (5 bases). V shed 2 bases and J shed 4 bases, with 9 bases lying between them. Germline V gene lookup returns CDR1 GTSNPN and CDR2 SVGIG (reference sequence). The CDR3 runs to 13 residues. CDR3 sequence reads: CAWSSRANQPQHF. The CDR3 nucleotides read TGTGCCTGGAGTAGCAGGGCAAATCAGCCCCAGCATTTT. Combining the CDR3 with reference TRBV30 and TRBJ1-5 gives the whole variable domain SQTIHQWPATLVQPVGSPLSLECTVEGTSNPNLYWYRQAAGRGLQLLFYSVGIGQISSEVPQNLSASRPQDRQFILSSKKLLLSDSGFYLCAWSSRANQPQHFGDGTRLSIL.

This clone was seen once. The chain links TRBV10-3 to TRBJ1-3; perhaps TRBD1 as D (5 bases). V lost 6 bases and J 0 bases, leaving 12 bases between the germline ends. Germline CDR1 ENHRY, CDR2 SYGVKD. CDR3 length: 15 amino acids. CDR3: CAISEGQISGNTIYF. The CDR3 DNA follows: TGTGCCATCAGCGAGGGGCAGATCTCTGGAAACACCATATATTTT.

The V and J genes are TRBV2 and TRBJ1-5; D is perhaps TRBD1 (5 bases). The germline gives CDR1 SNHLY, CDR2 FYNNEI. Deletions cut 8 bases from V and 7 bases from J, with 15 bases between. The CDR3 is 13 residues long. CDR3 sequence: CASESRGGQPQHF. In nucleotides, the CDR3 is TGTGCCAGCGAGTCGCGGGGGGGACAGCCCCAGCATTTT.

The rearrangement links TRBV19 to TRBJ1-5; no reliable D call. The germline V gene has CDR1 LNHDA and CDR2 SQIVND (reference sequence). V lost 1 base and J 3 bases, leaving 10 bases between the germline ends. CDR3 length equals 15 residues. The CDR3 loop is CASSIGFGINQPQHF. The CDR3 DNA reads as TGTGCCAGTAGTATAGGTTTCGGTATCAATCAGCCCCAGCATTTT.

This clone was seen a few times. The sample holds other DNA sequences that translate to the same CDR3. J is TRBJ1-5 and V is TRBV15; 7 bases are shared with TRBD1. The ends lost 5 bases at V and 4 bases at J; junction bases unmatched: 5. In germline, CDR1 is LNHNV, CDR2 YYDKDF (reference sequence). This CDR3 is built from 14 residues. This chain's CDR3 is CATSRGTANQPQHF. The CDR3 nucleotides read TGTGCCACCAGCCGCGGGACAGCAAATCAGCCCCAGCATTTT.

This clone is a singleton in its sample. The chain is built from TRBV6-5 and TRBJ2-1; D call uncertain. CDR1 MNHEY and CDR2 SVGAGI come from the germline V gene. The CDR3 has 12 amino acids. Trimming removed 4 bases from V and 5 bases from J, with 6 bases in between. Here the CDR3 DNA reads TGTGCCAGCAGTTCCAACAACAATGAGCAGTTCTTC. Amino acid sequence: CASSSNNNEQFF.

This chain links TRBV19 with TRBJ2-1; the match to TRBD2 covers 11 bases. CDR3 length equals 17 residues. Trimming took 1 base from V and 5 from J; bases not matched to a gene: 7. CDR1 is LNHDA, CDR2 SQIVND, per germline (reference sequence). The CDR3 nucleotides read TGTGCCAGTAGTATAGTGCTAGCGGGAGGTCGCGACAATGAGCAGTTCTTC. Translation gives CASSIVLAGGRDNEQFF. The whole variable domain, remainder taken from reference TRBV19 and TRBJ2-1, is DGGITQSPKYLFRKEGQNVTLSCEQNLNHDAMYWYRQDPGQGLRLIYYSQIVNDFQKGDIAEGYSVSREKKESFPLTVTSAQKNPTAFYLCASSIVLAGGRDNEQFFGPGTRLTVL.

This clone showed up just a few times. This chain links TRBV27 with TRBJ1-6, with D possibly matching TRBD1 (5 bases). Germline CDR1 MNHEY, CDR2 SMNVEV (reference sequence). Trimming took 4 bases from V and 6 from J, leaving 16 bases between them. The CDR3 extends over 16 amino acids. CDR3 in amino acids: CASSSFFRVRNSPLHF. CDR3 coding DNA: TGTGCCAGCAGTTCCTTCTTCAGGGTCCGTAATTCACCCCTCCACTTT.

The chain has TRBV19 and TRBJ1-5, with TRBD1 as a possible D gene (5 bases). The CDR3 runs 15 residues. Germline values: CDR1 LNHDA, CDR2 SQIVND (reference sequence). With 7 bases removed from V and 0 bases from J, the gap between germline ends came to 13 bases. The CDR3 DNA follows: TGTGCCAGTATCCCGACGGGGGATAGCAATCAGCCCCAGCATTTT. Translation: CASIPTGDSNQPQHF.

This clone has just a few counts. The rearrangement joins TRBV6-1 to TRBJ1-5; D not certain. The CDR3 covers 14 residues. V lost 1 base and J lost 9, with 13 bases in between. CDR1 is MNHNS and CDR2 is SASEGT in the germline V gene. CDR3 residues: CASSEEEGPWPQHF. In nucleotides, the CDR3 is TGTGCCAGCAGTGAAGAGGAGGGTCCGTGGCCCCAGCATTTT.

The rearrangement joins TRBV28 to TRBJ1-5; D gene uncertain. This CDR3 region has 11 residues. Germline lookup yields CDR1 MDHEN and CDR2 SYDVKM. Trimming pared 4 bases from V and 6 bases from J, leaving 4 bases between. The CDR3 nucleotides are TGTGCCAGCAGTTACAGTCAGCCCCAGCATTTT. This encodes CASSYSQPQHF.

V gene TRBV19 combines with J gene TRBJ2-3; a possible D gene is TRBD1 (5 bases). CDR1 and CDR2 (germline): LNHDA, SQIVND (reference sequence). Trimming took 4 bases from V and 5 from J, leaving 7 bases between them. The length of the CDR3 is 12 residues. Written as DNA, the CDR3 is TGTGCCAGTAGTACAGGGATAGATACGCAGTATTTT. This encodes CASSTGIDTQYF.

The chain is built from TRBV6-1 and TRBJ1-5; 7 bases line up with TRBD1. Germline-derived CDR1 and CDR2 are MNHNS and SASEGT. The trim removed 4 bases at V and 5 bases at J, leaving 8 bases unmatched. The CDR3 loop spans 15 amino acids. The CDR3 DNA reads TGTGCCAGCAGTGCAACACCCAGGGGGGATCAGCCCCAGCATTTT. Translated, it gives CASSATPRGDQPQHF.

The J gene is TRBJ1-5, the V gene TRBV9; D remains unclear. The CDR3 spans 14 residues. V lost 2 bases and J 7 bases, leaving 13 bases between the germline ends. Per germline, CDR1 SGDLS and CDR2 YYNGEE. The CDR3 DNA reads TGTGCCAGCAGCGTTGGGCGTAATGGGCAGCCCCAGCATTTT. Translating gives CASSVGRNGQPQHF. The full variable domain, rest sourced from reference TRBV9 and TRBJ1-5, is DSGVTQTPKHLITATGQRVTLRCSPRSGDLSVYWYQQSLDQGLQFLIQYYNGEERAKGNILERFSAQQFPDLHSELNLSSLELGDSALYFCASSVGRNGQPQHFGDGTRLSIL.

A word on this clone: Sequence at one end of the junction differs from germline and may be a read error. The gene calls are TRBV29-1 and TRBJ2-7; 7 nucleotides match TRBD2. Germline CDR1 reads SQVTM; CDR2 reads ANQGSEA. The CDR3 consists of 14 residues. Here the CDR3 DNA reads TGCAGCGTCGCGAACTGGGACGGGGGGAACGAGCAGTGCTTC. It codes for CSVANWDGGNEQCF.